Listed below are T cell receptor beta chains from one sample, sequenced in a study of blood T cell repertoires in COVID-19. Sequenced by immunoSEQ multiplex PCR; TCRdb stores in-frame clones only, minus some. Of about 210,000 clones in the sample, around four fifths were seen once. The sample was peripheral blood. The source is a man aged 55 to 70 with COVID-19, enrolled during active disease. The CDR3 runs from the conserved cysteine through the conserved F or W. The D gene is left open where the match is weak. Clone size is not always given. Where it is, it says once, few, many or a class for expanded clones.

j_gene	d_gene	abundance	v_gene	CDR3nt	CDR3aa
TRBJ2-5	TRBD2	.	TRBV5-1	TGCGCCAGCAGCCTGCAGCGGGGCACCCACCAAGAGACCCAGTACTTC	CASSLQRGTHQETQYF
TRBJ1-5	.	.	TRBV28	TGTGCCAGCAGTTTAAGTGGGGCAGGCAATCAGCCCCAGCATTTT	CASSLSGAGNQPQHF
TRBJ1-5	.	.	TRBV29-1	TGCAGCGTTCTCACAGGAACCCAGCCCCAGCATTTT	CSVLTGTQPQHF
TRBJ2-2	.	.	TRBV18	TGTGCCAGCTCACCTAGGCAGGCGGGACTGACGAACACCGGGGAGCTGTTTTTT	CASSPRQAGLTNTGELFF
TRBJ2-6	.	once	TRBV28	TGTGCCAGCAGTGAGTCGGGAGCCAACGTCCTGACTTTC	CASSESGANVLTF
TRBJ2-6	TRBD1	.	TRBV7-2	TGTGCCAGCAGCGCACGGGACAGCCCTACTGGGGCCAACGTCCTGACTTTC	CASSARDSPTGANVLTF
TRBJ1-2	.	.	TRBV27	TGTGCCAGCAGTTTAATTGGGCGAGCTAACTATGGCTACACCTTC	CASSLIGRANYGYTF
TRBJ2-7	TRBD1	.	TRBV10-3	TGTGCCATCAGTGGTTTGGGACAGGGGGCAGGCGAGCAGTACTTC	CAISGLGQGAGEQYF
TRBJ1-1	TRBD1	once	TRBV7-9	TGTGCCAGCAGCTCAGAGACAGGGTGGACTGAAGCTTTCTTT	CASSSETGWTEAFF
TRBJ2-5	.	.	TRBV7-3	TGTGCCAGCAGCCGACAGGTCCAAGAGACCCAGTACTTC	CASSRQVQETQYF
TRBJ1-6	.	.	TRBV28	TGTGCCAGCAGTTTACCCCAGGGTCTGGGTTCACCCCTCCACTTT	CASSLPQGLGSPLHF
TRBJ1-4	.	.	TRBV5-1	TGCGCCAGCAGCTCCGGAGGCCGTAATGAAAAACTGTTTTTT	CASSSGGRNEKLFF
TRBJ1-4	.	.	TRBV3-1/TRBV3-2	TGTGCCAGCAGCCAAGGAACTTTTGAACTGTTTTTT	CASSQGTFELFF
TRBJ2-3	.	.	TRBV7-7	TGTGCCAGCAGCTCCCCCCTGTTTACGGGGACAGATACGCAGTATTTT	CASSSPLFTGTDTQYF
TRBJ1-2	.	once	TRBV29-1	TGCAGCGTTGATTCAGGTCGGTACTATGGCTACACCTTC	CSVDSGRYYGYTF
TRBJ2-7	.	.	TRBV7-2	TGTGCCAGCAGCCTTGTGAGTTCCGAGCAGTACTTC	CASSLVSSEQYF
TRBJ2-2	TRBD2	.	TRBV2	TGTGCCAGCAGACAGCGGGATACGAACACCGGGGAGCTGTTTTTT	CASRQRDTNTGELFF
TRBJ2-1	TRBD2	.	TRBV11-3	TGTGCCAGCAGCTTGGGCGGGGGCTCCTACAATGAGCAGTTCTTC	CASSLGGGSYNEQFF
TRBJ1-1	.	few	TRBV7-2	TGTGCCAGCAGCTGGAGAGGGAGGGAAGCTTTCTTT	CASSWRGREAFF
TRBJ1-5	.	.	TRBV19	TGTGCCAGTAGCACCTCAGGGTTCAATCAGCCCCAGCATTTT	CASSTSGFNQPQHF
TRBJ1-1	.	.	TRBV11-3	TGTGCCAGCAGCCTAGATAACAGGGCCACTGAAGCTTTCTTT	CASSLDNRATEAFF
TRBJ1-1	.	.	TRBV7-9	TGTGCCAGCAGCTTAGAGGAGTCCACTGAAGCTTTCTTT	CASSLEESTEAFF
TRBJ2-3	.	.	TRBV28	TGTGCCAGTCAAAGCGGAGACTCCGGTCGGGCGCAGTATTTT	CASQSGDSGRAQYF
TRBJ1-1	.	.	TRBV4-1	TGCGCCAGCAGCCAAGAGATCTTGGGAGTAAACACTGAAGCTTTCTTT	CASSQEILGVNTEAFF
TRBJ2-7	TRBD2	once	TRBV7-9	TGTGCCAGCAGCTCCCTACGGGGGGGAGGTGGGGAGCAGTACTTC	CASSSLRGGGGEQYF
TRBJ2-2	.	.	TRBV11-3	TGTGCCAGCAGCTTAGATAGTAACACCGGGGAGCTGTTTTTT	CASSLDSNTGELFF
TRBJ1-2	.	.	TRBV12-3/TRBV12-4	TGTGCCAGCAGACGCGGCCGGGAAGGCTACACCTTC	CASRRGREGYTF
TRBJ2-7	.	few	TRBV4-1	TGCGCCAGCAGCCCAGACTTCTACGAGCAGTACTTC	CASSPDFYEQYF
TRBJ1-2	TRBD1	.	TRBV6-5	TGTGCCAGCAGTCTCGAGGGGGCTGGCGGCTACACCTTC	CASSLEGAGGYTF